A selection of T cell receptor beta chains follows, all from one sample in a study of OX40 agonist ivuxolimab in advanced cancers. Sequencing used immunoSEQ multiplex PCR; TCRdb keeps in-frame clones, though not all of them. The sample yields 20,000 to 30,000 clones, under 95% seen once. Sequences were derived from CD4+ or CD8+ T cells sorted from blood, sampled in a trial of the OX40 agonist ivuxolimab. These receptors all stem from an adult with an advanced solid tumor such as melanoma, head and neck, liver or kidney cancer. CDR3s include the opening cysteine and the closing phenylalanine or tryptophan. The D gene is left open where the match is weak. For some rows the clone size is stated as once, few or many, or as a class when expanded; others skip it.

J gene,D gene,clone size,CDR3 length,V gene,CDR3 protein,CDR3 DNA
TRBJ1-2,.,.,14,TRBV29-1,CSVAGGGSSYGYTF,TGCAGCGTTGCCGGGGGCGGGAGTAGCTATGGCTACACCTTC
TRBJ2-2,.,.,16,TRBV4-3,CASSHARQANTGELFF,TGCGCCAGCAGCCACGCTAGACAGGCCAACACCGGGGAGCTGTTTTTT
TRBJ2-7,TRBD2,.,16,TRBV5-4,CASSLGLQREGGEQYF,TGTGCCAGCAGCTTGGGCTTGCAGCGGGAGGGGGGCGAGCAGTACTTC
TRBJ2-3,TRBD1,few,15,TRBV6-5,CASRPRDRGTDTQYF,TGTGCCAGCAGACCCCGGGACAGAGGCACAGATACGCAGTATTTT
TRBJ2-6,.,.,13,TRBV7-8,CASSFPGANVLTF,TGTGCCAGCAGCTTTCCTGGGGCCAACGTCCTGACTTTC
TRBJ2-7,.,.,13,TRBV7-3,CASSLAGGLEQYF,TGTGCCAGCAGCTTAGCAGGCGGGCTCGAGCAGTACTTC
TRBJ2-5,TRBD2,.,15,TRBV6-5,CASSRSGAYQETQYF,TGTGCCAGCAGCCGTAGCGGGGCCTACCAAGAGACCCAGTACTTC
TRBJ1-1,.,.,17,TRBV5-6,CASSPTDFGQQNTEAFF,TGTGCCAGCAGCCCAACGGACTTCGGACAACAGAACACTGAAGCTTTCTTT
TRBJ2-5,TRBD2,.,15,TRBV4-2,CASSQLSGGGETQYF,TGTGCCAGCAGCCAACTTAGCGGGGGAGGGGAGACCCAGTACTTC
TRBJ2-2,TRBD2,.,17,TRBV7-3,CASSQVPSGRSSGELFF,TGTGCCAGCAGCCAAGTTCCTAGCGGGAGGAGTAGCGGGGAGCTGTTTTTT
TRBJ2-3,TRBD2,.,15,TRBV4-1,CASSDLAGLGDTQYF,TGCGCCAGCAGCGACCTAGCGGGATTAGGGGATACGCAGTATTTT
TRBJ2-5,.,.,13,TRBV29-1,CSVEAGAAGAQYF,TGCAGCGTTGAAGCTGGCGCCGCTGGGGCCCAGTACTTC
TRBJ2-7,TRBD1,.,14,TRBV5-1,CASTWTGRTYEQYF,TGCGCCAGCACCTGGACAGGGCGCACCTACGAGCAGTACTTC
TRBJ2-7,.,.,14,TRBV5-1,CASSFGGSREEQYF,TGCGCCAGCAGCTTCGGAGGGAGTAGGGAGGAGCAGTACTTC
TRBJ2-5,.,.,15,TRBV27,CASSLTYLPQETQYF,TGTGCCAGCAGTTTAACATATCTCCCCCAAGAGACCCAGTACTTC
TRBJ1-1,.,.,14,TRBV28,CASTLTWGNTEAFF,TGTGCCAGCACCCTCACTTGGGGGAACACTGAAGCTTTCTTT
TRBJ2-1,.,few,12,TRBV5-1,CASSFMDSRQFF,TGCGCCAGCAGCTTCATGGACTCTAGGCAGTTCTTC
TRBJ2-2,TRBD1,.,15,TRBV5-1,CASSPGTENTGELFF,TGCGCCAGCAGCCCGGGGACAGAAAACACCGGGGAGCTGTTTTTT
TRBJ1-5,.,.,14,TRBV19,CASSSGAINQPQHF,TGTGCCAGTAGTTCGGGGGCGATCAATCAGCCCCAGCATTTT
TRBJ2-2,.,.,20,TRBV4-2,CASSRAQGGAGPPNTGELFF,TGTGCCAGCAGCCGCGCTCAGGGGGGCGCCGGCCCACCGAACACCGGGGAGCTGTTTTTT
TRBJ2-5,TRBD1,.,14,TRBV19,CASTTQGAGETQYF,TGTGCCAGTACCACGCAGGGGGCGGGAGAGACCCAGTACTTC
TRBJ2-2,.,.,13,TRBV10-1,CASSKRNTGELFF,TGCGCCAGCAGCAAGAGGAACACCGGGGAGCTGTTTTTT
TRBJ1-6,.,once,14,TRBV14,CASSLQDLHSPLHF,TGTGCCAGCAGCCTTCAGGACCTCCATTCACCCCTCCACTTT
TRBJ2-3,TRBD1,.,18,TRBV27,CASSLLRAGTGGRDTQYF,TGTGCCAGCAGTTTATTACGAGCAGGGACAGGCGGAAGGGATACGCAGTATTTT
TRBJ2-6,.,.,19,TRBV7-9,CASSTSPGSTQPGANVLTF,TGTGCCAGCAGCACCTCACCTGGGTCTACTCAACCTGGGGCCAACGTCCTGACTTTC
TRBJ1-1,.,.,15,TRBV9,CASSVDGSFNTEAFF,TGTGCCAGCAGCGTAGACGGGAGCTTTAACACTGAAGCTTTCTTT
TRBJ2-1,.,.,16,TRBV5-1,CASSLDAGRGDNEQFF,TGCGCCAGCAGCTTGGACGCCGGGAGAGGGGACAATGAGCAGTTCTTC
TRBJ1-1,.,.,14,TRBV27,CASSLTDMNTEAFF,TGTGCCAGCAGTTTGACGGATATGAACACTGAAGCTTTCTTT
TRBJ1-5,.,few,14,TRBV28,CASSFRWYNQPQHF,TGTGCCAGCAGTTTTAGATGGTATAATCAGCCCCAGCATTTT
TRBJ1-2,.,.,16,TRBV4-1,CASSQTRQFPSGGYTF,TGCGCCAGCAGCCAGACTCGACAGTTTCCATCGGGAGGCTACACCTTC
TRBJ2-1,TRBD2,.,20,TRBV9,CASSGTGTSGSIGWSNEQFF,TGTGCCAGCAGCGGAACCGGGACTAGCGGGAGTATTGGCTGGTCCAATGAGCAGTTCTTC
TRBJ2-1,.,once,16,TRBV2,CASSEFRGQVGNEQFF,TGTGCCAGCAGTGAATTTAGGGGCCAGGTGGGGAATGAGCAGTTCTTC
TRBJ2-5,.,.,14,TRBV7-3,CASSPTARSETQYF,TGTGCCAGCAGCCCCACTGCGCGGTCGGAGACCCAGTACTTC
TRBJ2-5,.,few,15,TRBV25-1,CASSEFTSLQETQYF,TGTGCCAGCAGTGAATTTACTAGCCTACAAGAGACCCAGTACTTC
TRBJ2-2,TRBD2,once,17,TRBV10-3,CAISEPPGLAGNGELFF,TGTGCCATCAGTGAGCCTCCGGGACTAGCGGGTAACGGGGAGCTGTTTTTT
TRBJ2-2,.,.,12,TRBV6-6,CASTTGAGELFF,TGTGCCAGCACCACGGGGGCCGGGGAGCTGTTTTTT
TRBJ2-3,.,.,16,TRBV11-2,CASSLEINYLTDTQYF,TGTGCCAGCAGCTTAGAAATAAACTACCTCACAGATACGCAGTATTTT
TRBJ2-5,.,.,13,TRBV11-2,CASSLGPQETQYF,TGTGCCAGCAGCTTAGGCCCCCAAGAGACCCAGTACTTC
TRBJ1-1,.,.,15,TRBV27,CASSPFVSRGTEAFF,TGTGCCAGCAGTCCCTTTGTCAGTAGGGGCACTGAAGCTTTCTTT
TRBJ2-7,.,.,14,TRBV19,CASSIGIAAYEQYF,TGTGCCAGTAGTATAGGGATAGCGGCGTACGAGCAGTACTTC
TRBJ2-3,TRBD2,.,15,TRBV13,CASSSTSGSTDTQYF,TGTGCCAGCAGCTCCACTAGCGGGAGTACAGATACGCAGTATTTT
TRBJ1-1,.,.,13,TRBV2,CASSGSKGTEAFF,TGTGCCAGCAGTGGCAGTAAGGGCACTGAAGCTTTCTTT
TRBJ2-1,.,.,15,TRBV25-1,CASSESRQIDNEQFF,TGTGCCAGCAGTGAATCGAGGCAGATAGACAATGAGCAGTTCTTC
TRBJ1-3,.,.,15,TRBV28,CASSFGAVSGNTIYF,TGTGCCAGCAGTTTTGGCGCAGTCTCTGGAAACACCATATATTTT
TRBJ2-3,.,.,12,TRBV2,CASSAPGNTQYF,TGTGCCAGCAGCGCCCCGGGGAATACGCAGTATTTT
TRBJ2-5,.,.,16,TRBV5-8,CASSLAAGTAQETQYF,TGTGCCAGCAGCTTGGCTGCCGGAACAGCTCAAGAGACCCAGTACTTC
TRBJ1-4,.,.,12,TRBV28,CASSRRGEKLFF,TGTGCCAGCAGTCGGAGAGGCGAAAAACTGTTTTTT
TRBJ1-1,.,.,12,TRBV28,CASSPDSGEAFF,TGTGCCAGCAGTCCCGACTCGGGGGAAGCTTTCTTT
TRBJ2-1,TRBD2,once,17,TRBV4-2,CASSPLAGGYSSNEQFF,TGTGCCAGCAGCCCACTAGCGGGAGGGTACTCTTCGAATGAGCAGTTCTTC
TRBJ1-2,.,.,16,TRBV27,CASSLSPGATPYGYTF,TGTGCCAGCAGTTTATCCCCGGGGGCGACCCCCTATGGCTACACCTTC
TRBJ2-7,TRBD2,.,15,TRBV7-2,CASSFTSGGVYEQYF,TGTGCCAGCAGCTTCACTAGCGGGGGGGTCTACGAGCAGTACTTC
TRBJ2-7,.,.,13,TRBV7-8,CASSYQSSYEQYF,TGTGCCAGCAGCTACCAGAGCTCCTACGAGCAGTACTTC
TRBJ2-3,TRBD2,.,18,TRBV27,CASSTGLAGWGSPDTQYF,TGTGCCAGCAGTACGGGACTAGCGGGTTGGGGCTCGCCAGATACGCAGTATTTT
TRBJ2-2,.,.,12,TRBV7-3,CASSPPTGELFF,TGTGCCAGCAGCCCACCGACAGGGGAGCTGTTTTTT